The 21 T cell receptor beta chains listed next were all sequenced from one sample in a study of T cell responses to AZD1222 COVID-19 vaccine. Libraries were prepared by immunoSEQ multiplex PCR; TCRdb keeps only in-frame clonotypes and omits some of them. Counted here are about 160,000 clones, more than 85% occurring once; the ten biggest clones make up roughly 3.3%. The sample in question was peripheral blood, obtained 28 days after the second AZD1222 dose. These receptors all come from an adult who received the AZD1222 COVID-19 vaccine.

The rearrangement uses TRBV19 and TRBJ1-1, with no clear D. CDR3 length: 14 amino acids. Germline V gives CDR1 LNHDA, CDR2 SQIVND (reference sequence). The V gene lost 3 bases and the J gene lost 4 bases, with 12 bases spanning the gap. The DNA of the CDR3 is TGTGCCAGTAGTATCGGGAATGATGGCACTGAAGCTTTCTTT. Protein product: CASSIGNDGTEAFF.

V usage is TRBV25-1 and J usage is TRBJ2-7; 10 bases are a match to TRBD2. The V gene end was trimmed by 4 bases and the J gene end by 1 base; junction bases not matched to a gene: 4. This CDR3 is built from 15 residues. Per the germline V gene, CDR1 is MGHDK and CDR2 is SYGVNS. The CDR3 spells CASSGGLAESYEQYF. The DNA of the CDR3 is TGTGCCAGCAGTGGCGGACTAGCGGAGTCCTACGAGCAGTACTTC.

This chain connects TRBV18 to TRBJ2-2; no reliable D call. The V gene's germline CDR1 is KGHSH and CDR2 LQKENI. V was trimmed by 0 bases and J by 8 bases, leaving 10 bases between them. The CDR3 runs 14 residues. As DNA, the CDR3 is TGTGCCAGCTCACCACCAAGAACGGAGGGGGAGCTGTTTTTT. It translates to CASSPPRTEGELFF.

The chain uses TRBV5-1 and TRBJ2-1; 8 nucleotides agree with TRBD2. The CDR3 runs 15 residues. Germline-derived CDR1 and CDR2 are SGHRS and YFSETQ. V was clipped by 1 base and J by 6 bases; unmatched bases: 6. CDR3 sequence: CASSLRAGGVNEQFF. The CDR3 nucleotides are TGCGCCAGCAGCTTGAGGGCGGGAGGAGTCAATGAGCAGTTCTTC.

The chain uses TRBV21-1 and TRBJ1-6. TRBV21-1 counts as a pseudogene. The CDR3 is 16 amino acids. CDR3 amino acids: CASSKGGTEERTPLHF. The CDR3 nucleotides are TGTGCCAGCAGCAAAGGGGGAACGGAAGAGAGGACACCCCTCCACTTT.

The chain combines TRBV7-9 with TRBJ2-7; D may be TRBD2 (7 bases). V was pared by 8 bases and J by 1 base, with 15 bases between. The CDR3 totals 14 residues. Looked up from germline, CDR1 is SEHNR and CDR2 is FQNEAQ (reference sequence). The CDR3 is CASHRGGGSYEQYF. Written as DNA, the CDR3 is TGTGCCAGCCATAGAGGGGGGGGATCCTACGAGCAGTACTTC.

This sequence joins TRBV2 and TRBJ2-3; maybe TRBD2 (6 bases). Looked up from germline, CDR1 is SNHLY and CDR2 is FYNNEI. The V end lost 5 bases, the J end lost 2 bases, and 14 bases lay between the germline ends. The CDR3 length is 15 residues. The CDR3 sequence is CASSPAGPNTDTQYF. The CDR3 nucleotides read TGTGCCAGCAGTCCAGCGGGTCCCAACACAGATACGCAGTATTTT.

V usage is TRBV28 and J usage is TRBJ1-3; D is unresolved. V lost 5 bases and J 4 bases, leaving 12 bases between the germline ends. This CDR3 spans 14 amino acids. Germline CDR1 and CDR2: MDHEN and SYDVKM. Here the CDR3 reads CASSLNNEGNTIYF. The CDR3 nucleotides are TGTGCCAGCAGTCTGAATAACGAGGGAAACACCATATATTTT.

The chain is built from TRBV28 and TRBJ1-5, with a possible D match to TRBD1 (6 bases). V was pared by 5 bases and J by 6 bases, with 17 bases between. Germline CDR1 and CDR2: MDHEN and SYDVKM. The CDR3 extends over 15 amino acids. The CDR3 region is CASSLTGKGSQPQHF. CDR3 DNA: TGTGCCAGCAGTCTAACAGGGAAAGGTAGTCAGCCCCAGCATTTT.

The chain carries TRBV30 and TRBJ2-5; 9 positions agree with TRBD1. The CDR3 totals 13 residues. With 4 bases clipped from V and 4 bases from J, the junction kept 4 bases outside the gene matches. Germline CDR1 and CDR2: GTSNPN and SVGIG (reference sequence). CDR3 protein: CAWKQGARETQYF. Written as DNA, the CDR3 is TGTGCCTGGAAACAGGGGGCACGAGAGACCCAGTACTTC.

The rearrangement joins TRBV4-3 to TRBJ1-4; D perhaps matches TRBD1 (5 bases). There are 14 residues in the CDR3. Per germline, CDR1 LGHNA and CDR2 YSLEER. V lost 4 bases to trimming and J lost 7 bases, with 13 bases between them. The DNA of the CDR3 is TGCGCCAGCAGCCCGGGTCGGGGGTCTGAAAAACTGTTTTTT. This translates into CASSPGRGSEKLFF.

The chain employs TRBV24-1 and TRBJ2-7; D might be TRBD1 or TRBD2, each matching 5 bases. Trimming left V 12 bases short and J 0 bases short, with 11 bases between. Germline V gives CDR1 KGHDR, CDR2 SFDVKD. There are 12 residues in the CDR3. The CDR3 sequence: CAAGDDSYEQYF. In nucleotides, the CDR3 is TGTGCCGCCGGGGACGACTCCTACGAGCAGTACTTC.

The chain links TRBV7-2 to TRBJ2-7; possibly TRBD1 for D (6 bases). Between the trimmed V and J ends, which lost 3 bases and 6 bases, there was a span of 12 bases. CDR1 and CDR2 (germline): SGHTA, FQGNSA. The CDR3 is 13 residues long. CDR3 DNA sequence: TGTGCCAGCAGCTTTAACCAGGGGTCCGAGCAGTACTTC. Protein product: CASSFNQGSEQYF. Full variable domain (missing parts from reference TRBV7-2 and TRBJ2-7): GAGVSQSPSNKVTEKGKDVELRCDPISGHTALYWYRQSLGQGLEFLIYFQGNSAPDKSGLPSDRFSAERTGGSVSTLTIQRTQQEDSAVYLCASSFNQGSEQYFGPGTRLTVT.

This clone was recorded once. The rearrangement uses TRBV2 and TRBJ2-7, with D unresolved. CDR1 and CDR2 from the germline V gene are SNHLY and FYNNEI. The CDR3 loop spans 14 amino acids. V gave up 3 bases and J gave up 2 bases, with 11 bases separating them. The CDR3 nucleotides read TGTGCCAGCAGTGATGGACGTACTCCCTACGAGCAGTACTTC. Translated: CASSDGRTPYEQYF.

The V call is TRBV7-2, the J call TRBJ2-7; D might be TRBD1 or TRBD2, each matching 5 bases. The CDR3 sequence is 14 residues long. From germline, CDR1 is SGHTA and CDR2 FQGNSA. Trimming left V 5 bases short and J 1 base short, with 12 bases between. The CDR3: CASSPRWGSYEQYF. The CDR3 nucleotides are TGTGCCAGCAGCCCTCGGTGGGGGTCCTACGAGCAGTACTTC.

CDR3 bases: TGTGCCAGCAGCTTACGCGAGACCCGCTATGGCTACACCTTC. Its protein product is CASSLRETRYGYTF. This rearrangement joins TRBV7-2 to TRBJ1-2; D is unresolved. The CDR3 runs to 14 residues. V was cut by 2 bases and J by 4 bases, with 11 bases left in between. Germline CDR1 reads SGHTA; CDR2 reads FQGNSA.

The chain uses TRBV24-1 and TRBJ2-5, with D perhaps matching TRBD1 (6 bases). Trimming shortened V by 3 bases and J by 6 bases, and 19 bases separated the two germline ends. The CDR3 covers 16 residues. Germline V CDR1 and CDR2: KGHDR, SFDVKD. The CDR3 sequence is CATSDPDRTASKTQYF. Here the CDR3 DNA reads TGTGCCACCAGTGATCCTGACAGGACTGCCTCAAAGACCCAGTACTTC.

The rearrangement uses TRBV10-3 and TRBJ1-2; 9 bases are shared with TRBD1. Germline V gene data show CDR1 as ENHRY and CDR2 as SYGVKD. The J segment lost 7 bases and the V segment lost 6 bases, leaving 6 bases of the junction unmatched. The CDR3 is 13 residues long. The CDR3 nucleotides read TGTGCCATCAGCCGGGGACAGGGTGGTGGCTACACCTTC. This gives the protein CAISRGQGGGYTF.

Regarding this clone: An end of the junction does not agree with germline; a read error may underlie this. Other nucleotide sequences in the sample specify the same CDR3. The rearrangement links TRBV7-8 to TRBJ2-7; 12 bases agree with TRBD2. The CDR3 has 13 amino acids. Germline V gives CDR1 SGHVS, CDR2 FQNEAQ. The CDR3: CASSLAGGYEQYF. CDR3 in DNA: TGTGCCAGCAGCCTAGCGGGAGGGTACGAGCAGTACTTC.

V and J are TRBV27 and TRBJ2-1; D may be TRBD1 (6 bases). Trimming stripped 5 bases from V and 12 bases from J, with 17 bases between. The CDR3 is 13 amino acids. The germline V gene has CDR1 MNHEY and CDR2 SMNVEV (reference sequence). CDR3 amino acids: CASSPGLGAGQFF. The CDR3 DNA sequence: TGTGCCAGCAGTCCAGGACTGGGGGCAGGGCAGTTCTTC.

A few counts support this clone. The rearrangement uses TRBV3-1 (or the pseudogene TRBV3-2) and TRBJ2-7, with 9 bases lining up with TRBD1. The trim removed 4 bases at V and 0 bases at J, leaving 16 bases unmatched. The CDR3 totals 19 residues. The germline CDR1 and CDR2 sequences are LGHDT and YNNKEL (reference sequence). The CDR3 loop reads CASSPRGQGLSYFSYEQYF. As DNA, the CDR3 is TGTGCCAGCAGCCCGAGGGGACAGGGTCTTTCGTATTTCTCCTACGAGCAGTACTTC.